This T cell receptor beta chain is from a study of blood T cell repertoires in COVID-19. Study overall: Collection of acute and convalescent COVID-19 samples took place in the United States, Italy and Spain. The cDNA or gDNA used as material had been derived from T cells, B-cell-depleted T cells, or PBMCs.

V lost 3 bases and J lost 7, with 12 bases in between. Germline values: CDR1 LNHDA, CDR2 SQIVND (reference sequence). The CDR3 totals 14 residues. In the source study's methods: From reference gene primer amplification, estimates of nucleated cell counts were derived. TCRdb's table, derived via immunoSEQ multiplex PCR, lists solely in-frame clones and lacks some. The DNA gave D and trimming, while V, J and clone size come from that table. The data contain 150,000 to 200,000 clones, under 85% of them singletons. Patients at the Seattle site were enrolled during active infection and followed longitudinally.

The sequencing input was peripheral blood. The genes are TRBV19 and TRBJ2-2, with D maybe TRBD2 (5 bases). The clonotype originates from a woman in her 70s with COVID-19, enrolled during active disease. The CDR3 DNA is TGTGCCAGTAGTATGGTCGGCGCGGGCGGGGAGCTGTTTTTT. Translating gives CASSMVGAGGELFF.